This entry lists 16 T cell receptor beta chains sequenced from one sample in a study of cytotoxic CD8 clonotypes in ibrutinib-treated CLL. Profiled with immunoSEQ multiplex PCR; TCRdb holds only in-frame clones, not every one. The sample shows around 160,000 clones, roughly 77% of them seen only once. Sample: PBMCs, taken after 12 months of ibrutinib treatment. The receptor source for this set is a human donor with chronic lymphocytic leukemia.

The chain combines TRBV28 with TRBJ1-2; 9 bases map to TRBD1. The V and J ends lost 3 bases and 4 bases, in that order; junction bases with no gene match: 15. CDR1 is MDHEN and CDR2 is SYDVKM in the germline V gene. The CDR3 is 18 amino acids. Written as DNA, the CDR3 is TGTGCCAGCAGTTTCGGAGGGACAGGGTCCGCGATAGGCTATGGCTACACCTTC. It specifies CASSFGGTGSAIGYGYTF.

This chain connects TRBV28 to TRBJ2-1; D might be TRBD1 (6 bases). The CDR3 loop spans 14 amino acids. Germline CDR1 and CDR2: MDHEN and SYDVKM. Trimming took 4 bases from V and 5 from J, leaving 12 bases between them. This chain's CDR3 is CASSSAGVHNEQFF. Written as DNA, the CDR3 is TGTGCCAGCAGTTCGGCAGGGGTTCACAATGAGCAGTTCTTC.

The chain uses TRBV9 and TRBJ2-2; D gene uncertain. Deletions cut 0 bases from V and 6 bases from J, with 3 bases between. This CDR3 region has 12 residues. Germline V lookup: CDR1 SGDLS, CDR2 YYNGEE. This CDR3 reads CASSVAPGELFF. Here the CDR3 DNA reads TGTGCCAGCAGCGTAGCCCCCGGGGAGCTGTTTTTT.

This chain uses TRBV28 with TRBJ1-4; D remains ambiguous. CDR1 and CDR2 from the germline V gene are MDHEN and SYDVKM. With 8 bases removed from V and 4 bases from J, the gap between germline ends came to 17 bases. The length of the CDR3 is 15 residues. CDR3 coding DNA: TGTGCCAGCCGCTATAGCGGGAGCAATAATGAAAAACTGTTTTTT. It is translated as CASRYSGSNNEKLFF.

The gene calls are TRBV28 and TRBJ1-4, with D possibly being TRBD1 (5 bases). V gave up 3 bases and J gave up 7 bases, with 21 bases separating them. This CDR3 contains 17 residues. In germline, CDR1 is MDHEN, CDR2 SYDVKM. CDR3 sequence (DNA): TGTGCCAGCAGTTTGAATAAATCGGGGCGGCAAGCTGAAAAACTGTTTTTT. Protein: CASSLNKSGRQAEKLFF.

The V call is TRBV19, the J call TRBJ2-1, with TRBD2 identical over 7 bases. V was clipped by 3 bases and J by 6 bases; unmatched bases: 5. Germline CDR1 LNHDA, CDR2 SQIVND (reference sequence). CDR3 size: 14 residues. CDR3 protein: CASSMLAEINEQFF. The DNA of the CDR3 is TGTGCCAGTAGTATGCTAGCGGAGATCAATGAGCAGTTCTTC. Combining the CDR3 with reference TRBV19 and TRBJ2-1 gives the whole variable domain DGGITQSPKYLFRKEGQNVTLSCEQNLNHDAMYWYRQDPGQGLRLIYYSQIVNDFQKGDIAEGYSVSREKKESFPLTVTSAQKNPTAFYLCASSMLAEINEQFFGPGTRLTVL.

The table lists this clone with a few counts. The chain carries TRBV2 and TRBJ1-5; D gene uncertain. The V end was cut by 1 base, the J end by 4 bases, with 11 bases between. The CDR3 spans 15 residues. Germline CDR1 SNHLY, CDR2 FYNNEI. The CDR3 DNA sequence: TGTGCCAGCAGTGAAGTTCGGGCAGAAAATCAGCCCCAGCATTTT. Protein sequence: CASSEVRAENQPQHF.

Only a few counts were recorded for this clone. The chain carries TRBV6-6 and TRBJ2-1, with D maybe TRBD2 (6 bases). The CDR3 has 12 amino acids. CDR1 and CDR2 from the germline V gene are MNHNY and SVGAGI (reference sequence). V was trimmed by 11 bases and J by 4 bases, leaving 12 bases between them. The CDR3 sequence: CAGGANYNEQFF. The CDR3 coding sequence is TGTGCCGGCGGGGCAAATTACAATGAGCAGTTCTTC.

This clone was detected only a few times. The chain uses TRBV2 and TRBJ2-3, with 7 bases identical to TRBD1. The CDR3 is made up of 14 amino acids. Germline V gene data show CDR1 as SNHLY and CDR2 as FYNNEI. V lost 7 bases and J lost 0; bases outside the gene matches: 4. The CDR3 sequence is CASIRDSSTDTQYF. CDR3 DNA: TGTGCCAGCATTAGGGACAGTAGCACAGATACGCAGTATTTT.

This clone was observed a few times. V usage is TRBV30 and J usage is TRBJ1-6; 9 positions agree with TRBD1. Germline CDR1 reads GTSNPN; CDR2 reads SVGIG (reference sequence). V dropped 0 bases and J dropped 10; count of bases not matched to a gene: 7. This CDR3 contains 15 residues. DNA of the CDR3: TGTGCCTGGAGTGTAGGACAGGGGAGGCAATCACCCCTCCACTTT. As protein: CAWSVGQGRQSPLHF.

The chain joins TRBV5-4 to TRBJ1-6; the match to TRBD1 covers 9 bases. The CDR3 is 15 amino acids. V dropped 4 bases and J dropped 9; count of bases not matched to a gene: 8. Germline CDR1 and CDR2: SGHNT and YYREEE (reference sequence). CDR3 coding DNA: TGTGCCAGCAGCATACCCGGGACAGGGTTTTCACCCCTCCACTTT. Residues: CASSIPGTGFSPLHF.

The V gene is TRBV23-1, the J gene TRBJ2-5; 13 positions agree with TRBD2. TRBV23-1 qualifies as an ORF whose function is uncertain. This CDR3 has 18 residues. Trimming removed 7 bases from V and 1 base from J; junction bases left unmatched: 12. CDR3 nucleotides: TGCGCCAGCAATAGGGGGACTAGCGGGGATAGGTGCCAAGAGACCCAGTACTTC. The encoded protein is CASNRGTSGDRCQETQYF.

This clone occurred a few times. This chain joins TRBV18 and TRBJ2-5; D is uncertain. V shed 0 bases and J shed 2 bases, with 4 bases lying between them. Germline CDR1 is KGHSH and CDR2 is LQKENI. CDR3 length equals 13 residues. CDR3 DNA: TGTGCCAGCTCACCACCGGCGCAAGAGACCCAGTACTTC. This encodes CASSPPAQETQYF.

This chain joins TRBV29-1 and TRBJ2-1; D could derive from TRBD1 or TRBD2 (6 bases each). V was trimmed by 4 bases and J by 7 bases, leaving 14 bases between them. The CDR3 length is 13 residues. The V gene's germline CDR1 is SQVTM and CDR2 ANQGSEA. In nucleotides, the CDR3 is TGCAGCGTTGGCAGGGGAGGTGGGAATGAGCAGTTCTTC. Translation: CSVGRGGGNEQFF.

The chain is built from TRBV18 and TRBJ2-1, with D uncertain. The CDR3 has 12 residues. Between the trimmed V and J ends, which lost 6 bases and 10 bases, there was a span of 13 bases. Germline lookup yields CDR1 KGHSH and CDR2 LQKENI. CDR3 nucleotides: TGTGCCAGCTCGCCCGGCCGGGTCGAGCAGTTCTTC. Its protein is CASSPGRVEQFF.

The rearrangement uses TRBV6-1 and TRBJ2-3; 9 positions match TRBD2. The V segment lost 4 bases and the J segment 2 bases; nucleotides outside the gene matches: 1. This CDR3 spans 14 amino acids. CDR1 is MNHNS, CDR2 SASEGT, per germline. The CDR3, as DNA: TGTGCCAGCAGTGTAGCGGGGGTCACAGATACGCAGTATTTT. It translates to CASSVAGVTDTQYF.